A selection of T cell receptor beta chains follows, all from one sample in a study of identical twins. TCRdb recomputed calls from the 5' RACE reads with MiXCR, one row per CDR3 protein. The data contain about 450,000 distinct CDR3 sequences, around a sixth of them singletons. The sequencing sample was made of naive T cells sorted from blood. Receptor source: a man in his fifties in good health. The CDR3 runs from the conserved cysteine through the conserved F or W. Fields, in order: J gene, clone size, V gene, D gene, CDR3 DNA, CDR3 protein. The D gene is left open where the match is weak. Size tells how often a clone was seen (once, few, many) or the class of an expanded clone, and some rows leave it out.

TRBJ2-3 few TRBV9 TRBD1 TGTGCCAGCAGCGTAGAAGGGGGCAACACAGATACGCAGTATTTT CASSVEGGNTDTQYF
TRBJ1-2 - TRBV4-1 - TGCGCCAGCAGCCAATACAGGGACTATGGCTACACCTTC CASSQYRDYGYTF
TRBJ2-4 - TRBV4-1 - TGCGCCAGCAGCCCCGAGTGGGCCAAAAACATTCAGTACTTC CASSPEWAKNIQYF
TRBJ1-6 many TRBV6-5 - TGTGCCAGCAGAGCTGTTCGTTCACCCCTCCACTTT CASRAVRSPLHF
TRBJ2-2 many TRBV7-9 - TGTGCCAGCAGCTTAATCGGTGGGGGATCGAACACCGGGGAGCTGTTTTTT CASSLIGGGSNTGELFF
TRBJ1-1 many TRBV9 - TGTGCCAGCAGCGTAGTAGGTAGCACTGAAGCTTTCTTT CASSVVGSTEAFF
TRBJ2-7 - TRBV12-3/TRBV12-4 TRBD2 TGTGCCAGCAGTTTAGGAAGCGGGGGGGTCTCCTACGAGCAGTACTTC CASSLGSGGVSYEQYF
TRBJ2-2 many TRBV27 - TGTGCCAGCAGTTTAGAAGGTCCTACCGGGGAGCTGTTTTTT CASSLEGPTGELFF
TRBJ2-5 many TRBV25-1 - TGTGCCAGCAGCGCCATGGGCGGTCAAGAGACCCAGTACTTC CASSAMGGQETQYF
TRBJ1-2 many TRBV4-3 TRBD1 TGCGCCAGCAGCCTGGACAGGGTTAACTATGGCTACACCTTC CASSLDRVNYGYTF
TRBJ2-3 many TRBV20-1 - TGCAGTGCTAGAGATCTAGTGGGTCCAAGCACAGATACGCAGTATTTT CSARDLVGPSTDTQYF
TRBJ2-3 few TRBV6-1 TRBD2 TGTGCCAGCAGTGAAACAGCGGGGGGGCCTCATGCAGATACGCAGTATTTT CASSETAGGPHADTQYF
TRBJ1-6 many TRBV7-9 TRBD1 TGTGCCAGCAGCTTGGACGGGACAGGGAATTCACCCCTCCACTTT CASSLDGTGNSPLHF
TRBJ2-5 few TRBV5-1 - TGCGCCAGCAGCGTAGGACATTTTGGGGAGACCCAGTACTTC CASSVGHFGETQYF
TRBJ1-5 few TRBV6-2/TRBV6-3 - TGTGCCAGCAACGACCATAGCAATCAGCCCCAGCATTTT CASNDHSNQPQHF
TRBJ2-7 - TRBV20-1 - TGCAGTGCATACAGGGTTGATGGGCTTTACGAGCAGTACTTC CSAYRVDGLYEQYF
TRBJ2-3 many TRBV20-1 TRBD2 TGCAGTGCTAGACTAGCGGGAGCAGATACGCAGTATTTT CSARLAGADTQYF
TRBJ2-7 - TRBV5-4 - TGTGCCAGCAGCTTGCAGGGGACGGGAGGCTATTTAGACGAGCAGTACTTC CASSLQGTGGYLDEQYF
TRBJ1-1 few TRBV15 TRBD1 TGTGCCACCGGAGCCCGGGACAGAACAAACACTGAAGCTTTCTTT CATGARDRTNTEAFF
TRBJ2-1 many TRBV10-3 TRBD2 TGTGCCATCAGTCCCGGGGTAGCGGGTAATGAGCAGTTCTTC CAISPGVAGNEQFF
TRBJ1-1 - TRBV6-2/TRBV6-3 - TGTGCCAGCAATGGACGGGGGGGCGCGTACACTGAAGCTTTCTTT CASNGRGGAYTEAFF
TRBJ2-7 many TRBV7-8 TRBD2 TGTGCCAGCAGCCCTGGACTAGCGGGGGGGATATTCCACGAGCAGTACTTC CASSPGLAGGIFHEQYF
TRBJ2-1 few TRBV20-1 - TGCAGTGCTAGAGATCGGGGAATCTACAATGAGCAGTTCTTC CSARDRGIYNEQFF
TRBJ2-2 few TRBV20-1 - TGCAGTGCTAGAAGGCCCGGCTGGAAAGCCGGGGAGCTGTTTTTT CSARRPGWKAGELFF
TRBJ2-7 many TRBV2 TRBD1 TGTGCCAGCAACGACAGGGGTTCGGCGTTCTCCGAGCAGTACTTC CASNDRGSAFSEQYF
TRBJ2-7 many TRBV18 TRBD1 TGTGCCAGCTCACCCCTCCCGGGACAGGGACTCGGCGAGCAGTACTTC CASSPLPGQGLGEQYF
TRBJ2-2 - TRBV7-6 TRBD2 TGTGCCAGCAGCTTACGGGCTAGCGGGTCCGGGGAGCTGTTTTTT CASSLRASGSGELFF
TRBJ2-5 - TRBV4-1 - TGCGCCAGCAGCCAAGATGGTCGTGGGCGACAAGAGACCCAGTACTTC CASSQDGRGRQETQYF
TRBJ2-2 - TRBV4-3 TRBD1 TGCGCCAGCAGCCAAGACATACACAGGGGGCGCGGGGAGCTGTTTTTT CASSQDIHRGRGELFF
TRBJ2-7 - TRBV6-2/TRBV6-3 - TGTGCCAGCAGTTACGGCCTCCAGGGTGACTACGAGCAGTACTTC CASSYGLQGDYEQYF
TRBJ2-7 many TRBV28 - TGTGCCAGCAGTTTATTCGAACGGGCCTACGAGCAGTACTTC CASSLFERAYEQYF
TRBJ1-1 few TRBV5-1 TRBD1 TGCGCCAGCAGCCTAACCATTAGGACAGGGCTAGCTGAAGCTTTCTTT CASSLTIRTGLAEAFF
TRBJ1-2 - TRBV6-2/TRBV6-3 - TGTGCCAGCAGTACGCCAGGGAATGGCTACACCTTC CASSTPGNGYTF
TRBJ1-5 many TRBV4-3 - TGCGCCAGCAGCCAAGAAGTGGGGGCCGGGGCGCCCCAGCATTTT CASSQEVGAGAPQHF
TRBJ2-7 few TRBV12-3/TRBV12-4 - TGTGCCAGCAGTTTAGCTGGGGCTGCAGAGCAGTACTTC CASSLAGAAEQYF
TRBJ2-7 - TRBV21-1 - TGTGCCAGCGATATCCTCTGGAGTACTTCCTACGAGCAGTACTTC CASDILWSTSYEQYF
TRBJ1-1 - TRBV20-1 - TGCAGTACCCGGACCCGACACGGGGTTGGTTTT CSTRTRHGVGF
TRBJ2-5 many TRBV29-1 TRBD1 TGCAGCGTTGAGGGACAGGGTCATGAGACCCAGTACTTC CSVEGQGHETQYF
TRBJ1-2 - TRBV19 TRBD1 TGTGCCAGTAGTTTGGGACAGGGGACCTCCTATGGCTACACCTTC CASSLGQGTSYGYTF
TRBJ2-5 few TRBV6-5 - TGTGCCAGCAGTTATTACGGACACCAAGAGACCCAGTACTTC CASSYYGHQETQYF
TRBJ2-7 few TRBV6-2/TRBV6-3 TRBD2 TGTGCCAGCAGACTAGCGGGGGAGTCCTACGAGCAGTACTTC CASRLAGESYEQYF
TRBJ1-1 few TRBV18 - TGTGCCAGCTCACCCGGGGGGCCCTACCTAATGAACACTGAAGCTTTCTTT CASSPGGPYLMNTEAFF
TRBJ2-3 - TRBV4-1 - TGCGCCAGCAGCCAAGTTGTCGGGGCGGTCACAGATACGCAGTATTTT CASSQVVGAVTDTQYF
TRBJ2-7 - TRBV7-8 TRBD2 TGTGCCAGCAGCGGACTAGCGGGAGGTATCTACGAGCAGTACTTC CASSGLAGGIYEQYF
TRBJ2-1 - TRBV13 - TGTGCCAGCAGCCTCCCGGGGGAGCACAATGAGCAGTTCTTC CASSLPGEHNEQFF
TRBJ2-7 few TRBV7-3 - TGTGCCAGCAGCCCTGGGTCCGCGAGGTACGAGCAGTACTTC CASSPGSARYEQYF
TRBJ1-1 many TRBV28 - TGTGCCAGCAGTTTAATGCAGGGAGGGACGTCGGAAGCTTTCTTT CASSLMQGGTSEAFF
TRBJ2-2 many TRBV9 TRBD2 TGTGCCAGCAGCGCCCGGGGGGGGTCCGGGGAGCTGTTTTTT CASSARGGSGELFF
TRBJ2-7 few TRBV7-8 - TGTGCCAGCAGCTACCTGACAGGATCTGAGTACGAGCAGTACTTC CASSYLTGSEYEQYF
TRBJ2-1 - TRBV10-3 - TGTGCCATCAGTGAGTCGTTAACTACATATGGCTCCTACAATGAGCAGTTCTTC CAISESLTTYGSYNEQFF
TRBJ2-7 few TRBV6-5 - TGTGCCAGCGCGGTTAGTGCCCACGAGCAGTACTTC CASAVSAHEQYF
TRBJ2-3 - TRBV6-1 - TGTGCCACGAAGACGGGAGGGGGCCCAGATACGCAGTATTTT CATKTGGGPDTQYF
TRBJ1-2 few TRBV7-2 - TGTGCCAGCAGCACCTACTCCTTCCCGAACTATGGCTACACCTTC CASSTYSFPNYGYTF